The 2 T cell receptor beta chains presented below share a single source sample, sequenced in a study of T cell responses to AZD1222 COVID-19 vaccine. TCRdb keeps only in-frame clones here, not all; method: immunoSEQ multiplex PCR. The top ten hold about 1.5% of the sample, which has 100,000 or so clones, 86% seen once. This sample comprised peripheral blood, obtained on day 0 of AZD1222 vaccination. Source of these receptors: an adult in good health.

The gene calls are TRBV28 and TRBJ2-2; 7 bases match TRBD2. The J segment lost 5 bases and the V segment lost 4 bases, leaving 13 bases of the junction unmatched. In germline, CDR1 is MDHEN, CDR2 SYDVKM. There are 17 residues in the CDR3. The chain's CDR3 is CASSSSGPLRGTGELFF. CDR3 DNA sequence: TGTGCCAGCAGTTCCTCGGGACCCCTGCGGGGGACCGGGGAGCTGTTTTTT.

J is TRBJ1-2 and V is TRBV28, with D hard to call. The germline CDR1 and CDR2 sequences are MDHEN and SYDVKM. The CDR3 spans 12 residues. Trimming shortened V by 6 bases and J by 5 bases, and 10 bases separated the two germline ends. CDR3 in DNA: TGTGCCAGCAGGACCGCCCCATATGGCTACACCTTC. This translates into CASRTAPYGYTF.